This TCR beta chain stems from a study of cytomegalovirus exposure and HLA in healthy donors. Background on the study: The Caucasian-associated ancestry cluster held over 80% of more than 350 genotyped donors.

Study conclusions and caveats: A later analysis reported that several of the most significant clusters appeared to be linked to common viral pathogens, among them Epstein-Barr virus. Per a prior analysis, the majority of TCR beta V segments were productive roughly 87% or roughly 30% of the time. Later, TCR association rates were found to vary by HLA locus, highest for DRB1 and lowest for HLA-C.

This clone was seen only a few times. Antigen specificity is unknown. 60 Vbeta and 13 Jbeta primers were used in PCR. Sequenced by immunoSEQ multiplex PCR; TCRdb stores in-frame clones only, minus some. The table has approximately 130,000 clones, around four fifths seen once. The TCR sequence derives from a middle-aged woman in good health and CMV-seronegative. The sequenced material came from PBMCs.

The CDR3: CASSYRERSYEQYF. The CDR3 DNA reads as TGTGCCAGTAGTTACAGGGAAAGGTCCTACGAGCAGTACTTC. The gene calls are TRBV19 and TRBJ2-7; weak D call: TRBD1 (6 bases). Germline-derived CDR1 and CDR2 are LNHDA and SQIVND (reference sequence). The length of the CDR3 is 14 residues. V was trimmed by 5 bases and J by 1 base, leaving 12 bases between them.